This T cell receptor beta chain comes out of a study of human T cells and chemical hapten exposure. Study-level information: In the roughly 23-week study, patients were dosed weekly with diphenylcyclopropenone on the scalp throughout.

Stated time point: pre-sensitization, week 0. This sample's treatment: therapeutic diphenylcyclopropenone sensitization with weekly scalp DPC. This clonotype was seen many times. The antigen is unknown. Within the library, unique molecular identifiers were attached to each individual cDNA molecule. TCRdb analysed the RACE reads with MiXCR anew, one entry per CDR3 protein. The table includes 350,000 to 400,000 distinct CDR3 sequences, 4.5% to 6% detected once. V was pared by 7 bases and J by 7 bases, with 17 bases of the junction left unmatched. Germline V gene data show CDR1 as SEHNR and CDR2 as FQNEAQ (reference sequence). This CDR3 contains 17 residues. Findings and caveats of the study: Expanded TCR counts at PT1 went up together with patch test score, a positive correlation. TCRs at a frequency above 1 in 1000 stayed unchanged with DPC sensitization.

This sequence was found in a woman in her forties or fifties with alopecia areata. Some clones in this sample may be carry-over from other donors' samples. The V and J genes are TRBV7-9 and TRBJ2-7, with 12 bases aligning to TRBD2. Material: whole blood, obtained in connection with sensitization to the hapten diphenylcyclopropenone (DPC). DNA of the CDR3: TGTGCCAGCACCCCGCCCCCTCGACTAGCGGGAGAAAAGGAGCAGTACTTC. This codes for CASTPPPRLAGEKEQYF. The full variable domain, with the rest looked up from reference TRBV7-9 and TRBJ2-7, is DTGVSQNPRHKITKRGQNVTFRCDPISEHNRLYWYRQTLGQGPEFLTYFQNEAQLEKSRLLSDRFSAERPKGSFSTLEIQRTEQGDSAMYLCASTPPPRLAGEKEQYFGPGTRLTVT.